Below, one T cell receptor (beta chain) is given with its context. What it binds is not known. A read error may account for a junction end that differs from germline. PCR employed 60 Vbeta and 13 Jbeta primers. Clones were read by immunoSEQ multiplex PCR, and TCRdb kept only the in-frame ones, dropping some. Here the sample spans some 200,000 clones, roughly 80% being singletons. These data belong to a study of cytomegalovirus exposure and HLA in healthy donors. The CDR3 contains 16 residues. Germline V gives CDR1 SEHNR, CDR2 FQNEAQ (reference sequence). General study points: Diagnosis of cytomegalovirus status made by the classifier reportedly showed high specificity and sensitivity. Productive rates of about 87% or about 30% were seen for most TCR beta V segments in an earlier analysis.

This chain links TRBV7-9 with TRBJ2-2; either TRBD1 or TRBD2 may supply D (5 bases each). This receptor was identified in a man aged 50 or older in good health and CMV-seronegative. The sample taken for sequencing was PBMCs. The CDR3 coding sequence is TGTTCCAGCAGCTTAGCGCAGGGCGCTGGGACCGGGGAGCTGTTTTTT. As protein: CSSSLAQGAGTGELFF.